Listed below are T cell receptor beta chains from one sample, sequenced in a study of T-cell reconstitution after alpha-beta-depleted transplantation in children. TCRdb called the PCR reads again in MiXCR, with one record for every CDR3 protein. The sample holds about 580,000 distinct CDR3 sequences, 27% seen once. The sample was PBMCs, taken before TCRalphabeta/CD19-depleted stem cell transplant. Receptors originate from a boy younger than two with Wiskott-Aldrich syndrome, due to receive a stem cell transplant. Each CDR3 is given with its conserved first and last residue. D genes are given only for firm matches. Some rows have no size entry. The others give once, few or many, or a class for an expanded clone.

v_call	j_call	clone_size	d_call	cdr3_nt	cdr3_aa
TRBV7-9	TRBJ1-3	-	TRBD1	TGTGCCAGCAGCTTAACAGGGGGAAGAAACACCATATATTTT	CASSLTGGRNTIYF
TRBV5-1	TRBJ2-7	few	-	TGCGCCAGCAGACCACCCCGGGGATTCGACGAGCAGTACTTC	CASRPPRGFDEQYF
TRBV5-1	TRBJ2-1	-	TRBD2	TGCGCCAGCAGCCTGGGACTAGGGTGGGGCGATGAGCAGTTCTTC	CASSLGLGWGDEQFF
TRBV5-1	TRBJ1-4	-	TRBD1	TGCGCCAGCAGCAGGACAGGGGGCGCCGGTAATGAAAAACTGTTTTTT	CASSRTGGAGNEKLFF
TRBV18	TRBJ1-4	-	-	TGTGCCAGCTCACCGGGACTTATGGAGAAACTGTTTTTT	CASSPGLMEKLFF
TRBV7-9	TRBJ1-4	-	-	TGTGCCAGCAGCACCCGACAGTATGAAAAACTGTTTTTT	CASSTRQYEKLFF
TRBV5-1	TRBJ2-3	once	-	TGCGCCAGCAGCTTGGATCCTAGCAGCACAGATACGCAGTATTTT	CASSLDPSSTDTQYF
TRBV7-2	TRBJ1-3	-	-	TGTGCCAGCAGCTTAGCGTCCAGGCCCCTCTCTGGAAACACCATATATTTT	CASSLASRPLSGNTIYF
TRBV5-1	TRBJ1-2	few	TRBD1	TGCGCCAGCAGCTGGGGACAGGGGAGCAATGGCTACACCTTC	CASSWGQGSNGYTF
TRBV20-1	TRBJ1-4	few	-	TGCAGTGCTAGAGGAGTTGGTGAAAAACTGTTTTTT	CSARGVGEKLFF
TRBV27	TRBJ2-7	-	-	TGTGCCACCAAACAAGCCTACGAGCAGTACTTC	CATKQAYEQYF
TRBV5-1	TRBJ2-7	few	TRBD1	TGCGCCAGCAGCTTCGACAGGGCCTCCGAGCAGTACTTC	CASSFDRASEQYF
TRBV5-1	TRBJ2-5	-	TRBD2	TGCGCCAGCAAGGTCCGAGCGGGAGGGACAGAGACCCAGTACTTC	CASKVRAGGTETQYF
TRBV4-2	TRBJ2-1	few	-	TGTGCCAGCAGCCAGACAGTATTCTCCTACAATGAGCAGTTCTTC	CASSQTVFSYNEQFF
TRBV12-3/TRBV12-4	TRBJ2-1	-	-	TGTGCCAGCAGGCCATCGAAGCGGAATGAGCAGTTCTTC	CASRPSKRNEQFF
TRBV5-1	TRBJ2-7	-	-	TGCGCCAGCAGCTTTTGGGAGACAAGCCCCTACGAGCAGTACTTC	CASSFWETSPYEQYF
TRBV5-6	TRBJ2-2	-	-	TGTGCCAGCAGCTTGGGAGAATTCACCGGGGAGCTGTTTTTT	CASSLGEFTGELFF
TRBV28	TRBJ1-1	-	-	TGTGCCAGCAGTTCTCCAGCCCAGATTGAAGCTTTCTTT	CASSSPAQIEAFF
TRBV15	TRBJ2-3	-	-	TGTGCCACCAGCAGGGCCTCCCCGACAGGTACGCAGTATTTT	CATSRASPTGTQYF
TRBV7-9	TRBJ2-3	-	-	TGTGCCAGCAGCTTGAGGCTCGGGGGCAGTGGGACAGATACGCAGTATTTT	CASSLRLGGSGTDTQYF
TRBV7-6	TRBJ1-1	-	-	TGTGCCAGCAGCTTTTACCCGGCGGGTCTGAACACTGAAGCTTTCTTT	CASSFYPAGLNTEAFF
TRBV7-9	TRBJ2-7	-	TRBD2	TGTGCCAGCAGCCCATGGGGCGGGGACTATAACTACGAGCAGTACTTC	CASSPWGGDYNYEQYF
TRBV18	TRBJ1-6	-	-	TGTGCCAGCCGCGAGACAGGCTCCTATAATTCACCCCTCCACTTT	CASRETGSYNSPLHF
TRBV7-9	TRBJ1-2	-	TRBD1	TGTGCCAGCAGCTTATCTGACAGGGGAGGCTATGGCTACACCTTC	CASSLSDRGGYGYTF
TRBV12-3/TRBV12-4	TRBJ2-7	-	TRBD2	TGTGCCAGCACATCTTCCGGGACTAGCGGGAAGCAGTACTTC	CASTSSGTSGKQYF
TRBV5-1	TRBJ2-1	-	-	TGCGCCAGCAGCTTGCCCAGACGTCCCAATGAGCAGTTCTTC	CASSLPRRPNEQFF
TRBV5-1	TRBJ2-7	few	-	TGCGCCAGCAGCAATGGACTGAGCTCCTACGAGCAGTACTTC	CASSNGLSSYEQYF
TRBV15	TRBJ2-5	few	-	TGTGCCACCAGCAGCTGGGATCAAGAGACCCAGTACTTC	CATSSWDQETQYF
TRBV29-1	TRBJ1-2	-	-	TGCAGCGTTCCGGGACACGGGGCGATTGGCTACACCTTC	CSVPGHGAIGYTF
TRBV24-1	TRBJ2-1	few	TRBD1	TGTGCCACCAGTGATCCGGGACAGGGGGCCTACAATGAGCAGTTCTTC	CATSDPGQGAYNEQFF
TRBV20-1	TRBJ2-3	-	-	TGCAGTGCTAGTAGGCCTAGCACAGATACGCAGTATTTT	CSASRPSTDTQYF
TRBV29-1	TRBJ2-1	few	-	TGCAGCGTTGAAGATCCTGGACGGGAATACAATGAGCAGTTCTTC	CSVEDPGREYNEQFF
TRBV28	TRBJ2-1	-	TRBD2	TGTGCCAGCAGTTTGGTGTCTAGCGGGAGTAGAAATGAGCAGTTCTTC	CASSLVSSGSRNEQFF
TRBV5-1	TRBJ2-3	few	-	TGCGCCAGCAGCTTCGCATTAGGGGATACGCAGTATTTT	CASSFALGDTQYF
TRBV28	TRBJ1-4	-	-	TGTGCCAGCAGTTATGGACGCTGGGAAAAACTGTTTTTT	CASSYGRWEKLFF
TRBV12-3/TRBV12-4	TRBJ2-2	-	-	TGTGCCAGCAGTCATTACGCCGGGGAGCTGTTTTTT	CASSHYAGELFF
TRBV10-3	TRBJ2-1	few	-	TGTGCCATCAGTGAGTCTTCAAATGAGCAGTTCTTC	CAISESSNEQFF
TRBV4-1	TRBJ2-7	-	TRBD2	TGCGCCAGCAGCCAAGACCTGGCGGGAGGGCTTAGATACGAGCAGTACTTC	CASSQDLAGGLRYEQYF
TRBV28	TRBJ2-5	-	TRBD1	TGTGCCAGCAGGGGGACAGTCAGGGGCAAGACCCAGTACTTC	CASRGTVRGKTQYF
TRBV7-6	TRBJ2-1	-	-	TGTGCCAGCAGCACGTACAGGGAAGGCGAGCAGTTCTTC	CASSTYREGEQFF
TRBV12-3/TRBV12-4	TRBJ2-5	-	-	TGTGCCAGCAGTTTGTCTGTATGGCGGCAAGAGACCCAGTACTTC	CASSLSVWRQETQYF
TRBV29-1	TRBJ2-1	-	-	TGCAGCGTTGAAGATAGGATGGGGGGCGGTGAGCAGTTCTTC	CSVEDRMGGGEQFF
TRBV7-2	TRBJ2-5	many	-	TGTGCCAGCAGCTCTAGTAGGCAAGAGACCCAGTACTTC	CASSSSRQETQYF
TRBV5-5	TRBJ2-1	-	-	TGTGCCAGCAGCTTGAGTTTAGTGGCTAGCGTCTACAATGAGCAGTTCTTC	CASSLSLVASVYNEQFF
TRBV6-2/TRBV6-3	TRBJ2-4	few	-	TGTGCCAGCAGTTACAGACCCCTTGGGGGCAAAAACATTCAGTACTTC	CASSYRPLGGKNIQYF
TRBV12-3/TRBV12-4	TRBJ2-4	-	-	TGTGCCAGCACCCAGACCCTCGACATTCAGTACTTC	CASTQTLDIQYF
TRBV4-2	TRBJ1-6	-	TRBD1	TGTGCCAGCAGCCTAGAACTCTTACAGGGGAAGGCCCTCCACTTT	CASSLELLQGKALHF
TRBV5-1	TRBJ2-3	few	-	TGCGCCAGCAGACGGGAGAGCACAGATACGCAGTATTTT	CASRRESTDTQYF
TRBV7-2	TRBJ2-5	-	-	TGTGCCAGCAGCTTACGGGGGCGGGAAGAGACCCAGTACTTC	CASSLRGREETQYF
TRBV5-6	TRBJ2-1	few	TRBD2	TGTGCCAGCAGCTTGGCGCTAGCGGCAAGATACAATGAGCAGTTCTTC	CASSLALAARYNEQFF
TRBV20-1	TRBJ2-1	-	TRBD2	TGCAGTGCGACACCTACTAGCGTGAACAATGAGCAGTTCTTC	CSATPTSVNNEQFF
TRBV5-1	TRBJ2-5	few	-	TGCGCCAGCAGCTTAGTCCGTGCGGGCTCGACGGAGACCCAGTACTTC	CASSLVRAGSTETQYF
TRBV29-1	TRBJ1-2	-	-	TGCAGCGTTGTCAGGGTAGAGGGCTACACCTTC	CSVVRVEGYTF
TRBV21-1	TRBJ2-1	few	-	TGTGCCAGCAGCAAAGTAAAGGGACTAGCGGGAAGTGGGTACAATGAGCAGTTCTTC	CASSKVKGLAGSGYNEQFF